These 10 T cell receptor beta chains originate from one sample sequenced in a study of siplizumab effects on memory and regulatory T cells. Assay: immunoSEQ multiplex PCR; the TCRdb copy retains only in-frame clones and omits some. The data contain roughly 26,000 clones, around 84% of them singletons. The sample taken for sequencing was memory CD4+ T cells sorted from blood. These receptors came from a human donor in good health.

The CDR3 DNA is TGTGCCAGCAGCGCCGGACTAACACCGTCGTACCCAGATACGCAGTATTTT. Amino acid sequence: CASSAGLTPSYPDTQYF. The genes are TRBV7-9 and TRBJ2-3; tentative D call: TRBD2 (6 bases). The V end was cut by 5 bases, the J end by 4 bases, with 22 bases between. Per germline, CDR1 SEHNR and CDR2 FQNEAQ (reference sequence). The CDR3 runs 17 residues.

To note about this clone: Germline is not matched at one junction end, which may reflect a read error. The chain recombines TRBV5-1 with TRBJ2-7, with a weak D call TRBD1 (6 bases). The CDR3 runs to 18 residues. Germline CDR1 and CDR2: SGHRS and YFSETQ. DNA for the CDR3: TGCGCCAGCAACCTGAGGGGGAGAGAAGTTCTGGGGATTTACGAGCAGTATTTC. This gives the protein CASNLRGREVLGIYEQYF.

The chain employs TRBV30 and TRBJ2-7; 9 nucleotides agree with TRBD1. There are 17 residues in the CDR3. Germline CDR1 and CDR2: GTSNPN and SVGIG (reference sequence). With V trimmed by 3 bases and J by 4 bases, 16 bases remained unmatched. The CDR3 nucleotides are TGTGCCTGGAGGCCCCTTACTCCGGGACAGGGTTTGTACGAGCAGTACTTC. Protein sequence: CAWRPLTPGQGLYEQYF.

This chain joins TRBV28 and TRBJ1-3; no firm D call. In germline, CDR1 is MDHEN, CDR2 SYDVKM. The CDR3 sequence is 11 residues long. The ends were cut back, 2 bases at V and 9 bases at J, with 5 bases in the middle. CDR3 region: CASSLSSTIYF. CDR3 nucleotides: TGTGCCAGCAGTTTAAGTAGCACCATATATTTT.

The chain joins TRBV9 to TRBJ1-1; D is unclear. Germline CDR1 is SGDLS and CDR2 is YYNGEE. V lost 0 bases and J lost 6, with 15 bases in between. The CDR3 totals 15 residues. CDR3 coding DNA: TGTGCCAGCAGCGTAGCTGAGGGTATTGGGCCTGAAGCTTTCTTT. Its translation is CASSVAEGIGPEAFF.

This clone showed up just a few times. V gene TRBV5-1 combines with J gene TRBJ1-1; D gene uncertain. Between the trimmed V and J ends, which lost 0 bases and 10 bases, there was a span of 16 bases. Looked up from germline, CDR1 is SGHRS and CDR2 is YFSETQ. The CDR3 consists of 14 residues. CDR3 loop: CASSLGGIALRAFF. In DNA, the CDR3 is TGCGCCAGCAGCTTGGGGGGAATCGCTCTCCGAGCTTTCTTT.

The chain uses TRBV13 and TRBJ2-5, with no clear D. Germline CDR1 is PRHDT and CDR2 is FYEKMQ (reference sequence). The ends were cut back, 8 bases at V and 2 bases at J, with 12 bases in the middle. There are 13 residues in the CDR3. DNA of the CDR3: TGTGCCAGCGGCCTCAACGGGCAAGAGACCCAGTACTTC. This encodes CASGLNGQETQYF.

The genes are TRBV11-1 and TRBJ2-6; the D is unclear. V lost 5 bases to trimming and J lost 2 bases, with 4 bases between them. Germline V gene data show CDR1 as SGHAT and CDR2 as FQDESV (reference sequence). There are 13 residues in the CDR3. This chain's CDR3 is CASSPTGANVLTF. CDR3 in DNA: TGTGCCAGCAGCCCCACTGGGGCCAACGTCCTGACTTTC.

The gene calls are TRBV7-6 and TRBJ2-1, with 8 bases aligning to TRBD2. Germline-derived CDR1 and CDR2 are SGHVS and FNYEAQ. J gave up 2 bases and V 1 base, and 1 base lay outside the gene matches. This CDR3 spans 15 amino acids. CDR3 nucleotide sequence: TGTGCCAGCAGCTTAGGAGCGGGAGCCTACAATGAGCAGTTCTTC. Translation gives CASSLGAGAYNEQFF. The full variable domain, with the rest looked up from reference TRBV7-6 and TRBJ2-1, is GAGVSQSPRYKVTKRGQDVALRCDPISGHVSLYWYRQALGQGPEFLTYFNYEAQQDKSGLPNDRFSAERPEGSISTLTIQRTEQRDSAMYRCASSLGAGAYNEQFFGPGTRLTVL.

The rearrangement uses TRBV10-2 and TRBJ2-3; D unclear. Trimming removed 3 bases at V and 5 bases at J, with 15 bases between. There are 15 residues in the CDR3. The germline V gene has CDR1 WSHSY and CDR2 SAAADI. CDR3 residues: CASSDAGPRRDTQYF. As DNA, the CDR3 is TGCGCCAGCAGTGACGCTGGCCCCCGACGAGATACGCAGTATTTT.